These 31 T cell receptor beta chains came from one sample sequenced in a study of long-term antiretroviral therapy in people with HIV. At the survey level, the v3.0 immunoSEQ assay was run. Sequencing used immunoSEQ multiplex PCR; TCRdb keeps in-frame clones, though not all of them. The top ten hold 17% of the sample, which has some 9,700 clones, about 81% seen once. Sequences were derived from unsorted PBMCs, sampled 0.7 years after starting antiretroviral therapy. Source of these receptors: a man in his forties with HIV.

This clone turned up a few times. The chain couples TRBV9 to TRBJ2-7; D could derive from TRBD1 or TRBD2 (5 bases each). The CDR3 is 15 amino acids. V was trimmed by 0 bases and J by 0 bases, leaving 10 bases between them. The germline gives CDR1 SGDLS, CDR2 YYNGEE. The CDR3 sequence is CASSVGSGSSYEQYF. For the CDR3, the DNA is TGTGCCAGCAGCGTAGGCTCAGGGAGCTCCTACGAGCAGTACTTC.

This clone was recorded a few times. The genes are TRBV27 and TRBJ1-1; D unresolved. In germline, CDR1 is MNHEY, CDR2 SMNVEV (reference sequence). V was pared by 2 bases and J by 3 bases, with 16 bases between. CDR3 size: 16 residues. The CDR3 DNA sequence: TGTGCCAGCAGTTTAGGTGGCCAGACCCTTCACACTGAAGCTTTCTTT. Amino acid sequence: CASSLGGQTLHTEAFF.

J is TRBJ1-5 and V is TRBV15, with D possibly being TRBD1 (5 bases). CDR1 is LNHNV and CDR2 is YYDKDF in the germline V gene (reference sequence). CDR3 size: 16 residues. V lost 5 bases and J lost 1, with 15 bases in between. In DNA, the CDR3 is TGTGCCACCAGCCACCGGGGGGGGGTAAGCAATCAGCCCCAGCATTTT. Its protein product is CATSHRGGVSNQPQHF.

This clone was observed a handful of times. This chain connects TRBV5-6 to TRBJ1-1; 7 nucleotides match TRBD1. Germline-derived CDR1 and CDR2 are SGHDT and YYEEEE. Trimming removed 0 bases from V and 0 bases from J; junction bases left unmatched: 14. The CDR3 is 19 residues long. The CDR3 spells CASSLGVAQGYLLNTEAFF. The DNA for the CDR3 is TGTGCCAGCAGCTTGGGGGTAGCACAGGGGTACTTGTTGAACACTGAAGCTTTCTTT.

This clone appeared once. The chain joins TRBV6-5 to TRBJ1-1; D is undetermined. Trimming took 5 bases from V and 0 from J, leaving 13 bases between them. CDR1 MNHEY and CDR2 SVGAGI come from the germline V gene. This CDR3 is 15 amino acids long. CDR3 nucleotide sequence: TGTGCCAGCAGTCCACGACAAGGATTGAACACTGAAGCTTTCTTT. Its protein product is CASSPRQGLNTEAFF.

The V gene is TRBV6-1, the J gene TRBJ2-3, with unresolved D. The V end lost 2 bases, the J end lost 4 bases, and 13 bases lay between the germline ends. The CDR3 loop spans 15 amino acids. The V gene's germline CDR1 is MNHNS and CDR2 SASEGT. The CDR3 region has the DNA TGTGCCAGCAGTGAATCCCCCCGTTACGCAGATACGCAGTATTTT. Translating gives CASSESPRYADTQYF.

The DNA for the CDR3 is TGTGCCAGCAGCTTAGCGCTAGGACCCAACTACGAGCAGTACTTC. Its translation: CASSLALGPNYEQYF. The chain carries TRBV7-8 and TRBJ2-7, with D unresolved. The V end lost 0 bases, the J end lost 3 bases, and 12 bases lay between the germline ends. The CDR3 covers 15 residues. In germline, CDR1 is SGHVS, CDR2 FQNEAQ.

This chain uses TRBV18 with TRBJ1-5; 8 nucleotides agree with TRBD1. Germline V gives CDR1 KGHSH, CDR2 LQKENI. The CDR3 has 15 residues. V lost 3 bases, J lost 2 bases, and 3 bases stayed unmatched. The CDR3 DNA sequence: TGTGCCAGCTCACCCACGACAGGGGGCAATCAGCCCCAGCATTTT. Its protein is CASSPTTGGNQPQHF.

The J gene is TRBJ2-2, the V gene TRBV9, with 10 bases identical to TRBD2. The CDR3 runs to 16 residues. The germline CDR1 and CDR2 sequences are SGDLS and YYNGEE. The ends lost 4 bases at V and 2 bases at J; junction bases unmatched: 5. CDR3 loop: CASSPRTSGNTGELFF. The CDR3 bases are TGTGCCAGCAGCCCGCGGACTAGCGGTAACACCGGGGAGCTGTTTTTT. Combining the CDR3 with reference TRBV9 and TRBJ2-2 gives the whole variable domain DSGVTQTPKHLITATGQRVTLRCSPRSGDLSVYWYQQSLDQGLQFLIQYYNGEERAKGNILERFSAQQFPDLHSELNLSSLELGDSALYFCASSPRTSGNTGELFFGEGSRLTVL.

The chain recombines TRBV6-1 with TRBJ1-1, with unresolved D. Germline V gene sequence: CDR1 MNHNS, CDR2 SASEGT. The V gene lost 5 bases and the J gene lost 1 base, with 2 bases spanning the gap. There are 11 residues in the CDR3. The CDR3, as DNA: TGTGCCAGCAGTTCGAACACTGAAGCTTTCTTT. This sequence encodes CASSSNTEAFF.

CDR3 coding DNA: TGCGCCAGCAGCCAGGGACAGAACACTGAAGCTTTCTTT. Protein product: CASSQGQNTEAFF. The chain has TRBV4-1 and TRBJ1-1; TRBD1 is a possible D gene (6 bases). Between the trimmed V and J ends, which lost 3 bases and 1 base, there was a span of 6 bases. The CDR3 runs to 13 residues. Per germline, CDR1 MGHRA and CDR2 YSYEKL.

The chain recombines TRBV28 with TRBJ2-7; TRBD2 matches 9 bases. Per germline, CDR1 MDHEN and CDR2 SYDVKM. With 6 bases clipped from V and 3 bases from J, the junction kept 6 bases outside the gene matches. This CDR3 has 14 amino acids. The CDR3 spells CASSLMTSGYEQYF. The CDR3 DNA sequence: TGTGCCAGCAGCCTAATGACTAGCGGCTACGAGCAGTACTTC.

The CDR3 coding sequence is TGTGCCAGCAGCTTGGAATCAAGCTCCTACAATGAGCAGTTCTTC. Its translation: CASSLESSSYNEQFF. The V gene is TRBV5-4, the J gene TRBJ2-1; no clear D. Germline CDR1 reads SGHNT; CDR2 reads YYREEE (reference sequence). This CDR3 contains 15 residues. The V and J ends lost 0 bases and 0 bases respectively, with 7 bases between them.

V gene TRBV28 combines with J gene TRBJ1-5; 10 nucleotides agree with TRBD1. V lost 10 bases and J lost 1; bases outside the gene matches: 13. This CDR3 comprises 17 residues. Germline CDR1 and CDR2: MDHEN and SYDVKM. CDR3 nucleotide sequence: TGTGCCACAGGCCTCAGACAGGGGGCGCCCAGCAATCAGCCCCAGCATTTT. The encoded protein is CATGLRQGAPSNQPQHF.

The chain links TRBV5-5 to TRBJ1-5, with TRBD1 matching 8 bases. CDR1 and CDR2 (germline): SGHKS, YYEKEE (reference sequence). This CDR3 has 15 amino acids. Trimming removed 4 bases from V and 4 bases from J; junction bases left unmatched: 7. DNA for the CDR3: TGTGCCAGCAGCGCAGACAGGGGATCTAATCAGCCCCAGCATTTT. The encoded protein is CASSADRGSNQPQHF.

CDR3 nucleotides: TGCAGCGTTGTCCGAGAAGCCGGGGAGCTGTTTTTT. It yields the protein CSVVREAGELFF. The chain is built from TRBV29-1 and TRBJ2-2; D unresolved. Trimming took off 4 bases at V and 6 bases at J, with 9 bases between the two ends. Germline lookup yields CDR1 SQVTM and CDR2 ANQGSEA. CDR3 length: 12 amino acids.

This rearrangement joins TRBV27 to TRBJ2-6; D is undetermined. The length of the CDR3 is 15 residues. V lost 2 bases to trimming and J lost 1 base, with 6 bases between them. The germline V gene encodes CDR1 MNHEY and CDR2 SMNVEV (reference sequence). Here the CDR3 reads CASSLGQSGANVLTF. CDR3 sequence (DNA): TGTGCCAGCAGTTTAGGGCAATCTGGGGCCAACGTCCTGACTTTC. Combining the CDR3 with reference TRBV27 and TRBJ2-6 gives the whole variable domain EAQVTQNPRYLITVTGKKLTVTCSQNMNHEYMSWYRQDPGLGLRQIYYSMNVEVTDKGDVPEGYKVSRKEKRNFPLILESPSPNQTSLYFCASSLGQSGANVLTFGAGSRLTVL.

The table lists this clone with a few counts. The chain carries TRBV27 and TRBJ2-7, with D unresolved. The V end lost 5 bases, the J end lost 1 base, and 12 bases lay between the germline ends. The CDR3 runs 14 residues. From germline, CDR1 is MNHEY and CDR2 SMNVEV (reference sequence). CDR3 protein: CASSPLVGSYEQYF. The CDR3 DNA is TGTGCCAGCAGTCCCTTGGTGGGGTCCTACGAGCAGTACTTC.

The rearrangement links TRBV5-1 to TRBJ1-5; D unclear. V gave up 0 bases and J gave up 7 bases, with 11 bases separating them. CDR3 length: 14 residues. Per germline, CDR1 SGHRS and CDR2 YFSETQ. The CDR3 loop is CASSLDSREQPQHF. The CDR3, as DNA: TGCGCCAGCAGCTTGGACAGCCGGGAACAGCCCCAGCATTTT.

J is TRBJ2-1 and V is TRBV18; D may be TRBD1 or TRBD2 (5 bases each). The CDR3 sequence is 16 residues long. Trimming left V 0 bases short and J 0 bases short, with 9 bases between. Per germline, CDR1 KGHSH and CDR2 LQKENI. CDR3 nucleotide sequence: TGTGCCAGCTCACCACCGGGGACCATCTCCTACAATGAGCAGTTCTTC. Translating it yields CASSPPGTISYNEQFF.

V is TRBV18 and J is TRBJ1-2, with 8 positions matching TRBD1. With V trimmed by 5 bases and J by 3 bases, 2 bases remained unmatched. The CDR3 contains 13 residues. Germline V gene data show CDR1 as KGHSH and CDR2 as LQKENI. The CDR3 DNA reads TGTGCCAGCTCATTGGACAGGGACTATGGCTACACCTTC. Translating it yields CASSLDRDYGYTF.

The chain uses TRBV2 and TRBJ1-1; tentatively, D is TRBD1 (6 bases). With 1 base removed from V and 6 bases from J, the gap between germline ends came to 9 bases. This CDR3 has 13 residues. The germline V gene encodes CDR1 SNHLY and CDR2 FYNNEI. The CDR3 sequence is CASSEVGGSEAFF. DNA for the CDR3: TGTGCCAGCAGTGAAGTCGGGGGCTCTGAAGCTTTCTTT.

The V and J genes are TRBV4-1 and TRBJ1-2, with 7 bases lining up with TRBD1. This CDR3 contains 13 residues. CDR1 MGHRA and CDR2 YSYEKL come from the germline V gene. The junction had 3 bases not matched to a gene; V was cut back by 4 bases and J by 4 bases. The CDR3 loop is CASSLQGTYGYTF. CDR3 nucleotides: TGCGCCAGCAGCCTACAGGGGACCTATGGCTACACCTTC.

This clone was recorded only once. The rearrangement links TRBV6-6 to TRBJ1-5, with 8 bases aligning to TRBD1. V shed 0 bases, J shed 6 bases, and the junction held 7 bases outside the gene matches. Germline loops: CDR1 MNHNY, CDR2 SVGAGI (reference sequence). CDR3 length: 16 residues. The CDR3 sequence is CASSYSRQGAVQPQHF. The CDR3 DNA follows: TGTGCCAGCAGTTACTCTCGGCAGGGGGCTGTTCAGCCCCAGCATTTT.

The CDR3 loop is CASSSTSGSSGEQYF. The CDR3 nucleotides are TGTGCCAGCAGCTCGACTAGCGGGAGTTCGGGCGAGCAGTACTTC. The chain employs TRBV7-2 and TRBJ2-7; 12 nucleotides line up with TRBD2. Trimming at V came to 4 bases and at J to 6 bases, leaving 7 bases not matched to a gene. Germline values: CDR1 SGHTA, CDR2 FQGNSA. The CDR3 is 15 residues long.

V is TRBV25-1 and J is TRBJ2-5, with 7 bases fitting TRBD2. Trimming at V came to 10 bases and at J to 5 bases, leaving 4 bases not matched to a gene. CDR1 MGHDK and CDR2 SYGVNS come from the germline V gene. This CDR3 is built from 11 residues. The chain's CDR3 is CATGLGETQYF. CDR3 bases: TGTGCCACCGGACTAGGGGAGACCCAGTACTTC.

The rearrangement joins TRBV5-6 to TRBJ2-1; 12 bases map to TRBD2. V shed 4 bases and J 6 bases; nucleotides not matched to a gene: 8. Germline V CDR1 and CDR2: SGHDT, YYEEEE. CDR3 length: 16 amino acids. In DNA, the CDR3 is TGTGCCAGCAGCCACCGACTAGCGGGAGTTATCAATGAGCAGTTCTTC. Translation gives CASSHRLAGVINEQFF.

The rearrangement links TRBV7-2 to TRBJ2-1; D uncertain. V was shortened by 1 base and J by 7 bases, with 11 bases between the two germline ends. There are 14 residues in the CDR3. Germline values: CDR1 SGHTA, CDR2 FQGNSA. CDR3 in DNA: TGTGCCAGCAGCTTAGGGCAGGCTCGGAATGAGCAGTTCTTC. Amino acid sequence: CASSLGQARNEQFF.

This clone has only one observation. The CDR3 coding sequence is TGTGCCAGCACCCAAAGAAGCGGGGTCTACAATGAGCAGTTCTTC. Translation: CASTQRSGVYNEQFF. V and J are TRBV6-1 and TRBJ2-1, with 7 positions matching TRBD2. The ends lost 7 bases at V and 3 bases at J; junction bases unmatched: 9. Per the germline V gene, CDR1 is MNHNS and CDR2 is SASEGT. This CDR3 contains 15 residues.

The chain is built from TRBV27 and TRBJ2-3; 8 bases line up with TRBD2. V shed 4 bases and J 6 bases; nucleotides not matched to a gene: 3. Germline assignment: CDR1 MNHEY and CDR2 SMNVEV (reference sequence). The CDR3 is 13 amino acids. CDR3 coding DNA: TGTGCCAGCAGTTCGACTAGCGAGGATACGCAGTATTTT. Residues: CASSSTSEDTQYF.

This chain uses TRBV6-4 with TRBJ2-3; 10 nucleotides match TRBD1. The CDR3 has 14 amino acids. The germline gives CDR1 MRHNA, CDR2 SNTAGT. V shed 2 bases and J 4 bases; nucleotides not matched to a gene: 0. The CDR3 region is CASSDGQGADTQYF. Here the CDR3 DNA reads TGTGCCAGCAGTGACGGACAGGGGGCAGATACGCAGTATTTT.